In its sample, the clone carrying this T cell receptor (beta chain) was seen a few times. TCRdb redid the calling of the PCR reads with MiXCR, one entry per CDR3 protein. The data hold a few hundred thousand distinct CDR3 sequences, with approximately 25% observed a single time. The data were taken from a study of molecular identifiers for immune sequencing clone quantification. The length of the CDR3 is 15 residues. V lost 0 bases, J lost 4 bases, and 13 bases lay in between. CDR1 SGHRS and CDR2 YFSETQ come from the germline V gene. The specimen sequenced was naive CD8+ T cells from blood, with Jurkat cell RNA spiked in. The subset here: FACS-sorted CD8+CD4-CCR7+CD45RA+ naive T cells. The sequence derives from a human donor in good health. Some libraries in this study had Jurkat cell RNA spiked in. The chain links TRBV5-1 to TRBJ1-1, with D possibly matching TRBD1 (5 bases). CDR3 region: CASSLERGLGTEAFF. CDR3 DNA sequence: TGCGCCAGCAGCTTGGAGAGGGGTCTTGGCACTGAAGCTTTCTTT.